The 31 T cell receptor beta chains in this list originate from one sample, sequenced in a study of T-cell memory formation after mild COVID-19. MiXCR was run by TCRdb on the 5' RACE reads, yielding one entry per CDR3 protein. The data show hundreds of thousands of distinct CDR3 sequences, about 20% seen once. Sequencing was performed on PBMCs or a T cell subset sorted from them (not recorded which). These receptor sequences come from an adult woman who had mild COVID-19 (a few samples of this study predate the infection). Cell type and time point are not known.

The genes are TRBV6-1 and TRBJ1-1; D not resolved. The CDR3 totals 12 residues. CDR1 is MNHNS and CDR2 is SASEGT in the germline V gene. V lost 4 bases, J lost 8 bases, and 11 bases lay in between. The CDR3 protein is CASSVEYREAFF. Written as DNA, the CDR3 is TGTGCCAGCAGTGTAGAATACCGGGAAGCTTTCTTT.

The V and J genes are TRBV5-6 and TRBJ1-6, with a possible D match to TRBD1 (5 bases). This CDR3 comprises 16 residues. Germline V gene sequence: CDR1 SGHDT, CDR2 YYEEEE. Trimming removed 0 bases from V and 7 bases from J, with 14 bases in between. The CDR3 loop reads CASSLAWGRQNSPLHF. Here the CDR3 DNA reads TGTGCCAGCAGCTTGGCCTGGGGCAGACAGAATTCACCCCTCCACTTT.

This clonotype was observed a few times. J is TRBJ2-7 and V is TRBV7-8; 7 bases agree with TRBD2. CDR3 length: 16 amino acids. J gave up 3 bases and V 2 bases, and 10 bases lay outside the gene matches. Germline loops: CDR1 SGHVS, CDR2 FQNEAQ. CDR3 sequence: CASSLMVTGGLYEQYF. The CDR3 DNA reads TGTGCCAGCAGCTTAATGGTTACGGGGGGTCTCTACGAGCAGTACTTC.

This clonotype has at least ten counts. The chain carries TRBV7-3 and TRBJ2-1, with 7 bases identical to TRBD2. Trimming removed 2 bases from V and 9 bases from J; junction bases left unmatched: 4. The CDR3 spans 13 residues. Germline V gene sequence: CDR1 SGHTA, CDR2 FQGTGA. CDR3 loop: CASSLGPSGEQFF. CDR3 nucleotides: TGTGCCAGCAGCTTAGGACCTAGCGGTGAGCAGTTCTTC.

This clonotype turned up a few times. This chain links TRBV12-3 or TRBV12-4 with TRBJ1-5; TRBD1 aligns across 7 bases. The CDR3 has 15 amino acids. V gave up 5 bases and J gave up 0 bases; unmatched junction bases: 4. In nucleotides, the CDR3 is TGTGCCAGCAGTCCGACAGGGCGTAGCAATCAGCCCCAGCATTTT. Amino acid sequence: CASSPTGRSNQPQHF.

The DNA of the CDR3 is TGTGCCACCGATGGCACCGGGGAGCTGTTTTTT. Translating gives CATDGTGELFF. The V and J genes are TRBV24-1 and TRBJ2-2; D gene ambiguous. This CDR3 is 11 amino acids long. Germline CDR1 is KGHDR and CDR2 is SFDVKD. V lost 9 bases, J lost 4 bases, and 5 bases lay in between.

The genes are TRBV5-1 and TRBJ1-1; the match to TRBD1 covers 8 bases. Germline assignment: CDR1 SGHRS and CDR2 YFSETQ. The V gene end was trimmed by 5 bases and the J gene end by 1 base; junction bases not matched to a gene: 4. This CDR3 contains 14 residues. In nucleotides, the CDR3 is TGCGCCAGCAGAGCAGGGGGCGCGAACACTGAAGCTTTCTTT. Its protein product is CASRAGGANTEAFF.

This clonotype was detected only a few times. The rearrangement uses TRBV3-1 and TRBJ2-1; D ambiguous. V dropped 1 base and J dropped 2 bases, with 18 bases sitting between them. The CDR3 has 18 residues. The germline gives CDR1 LGHDT, CDR2 YNNKEL (reference sequence). The CDR3 sequence is CASSQVGLRLVPYNEQFF. For the CDR3, the DNA is TGTGCCAGCAGCCAAGTCGGCCTCCGGCTAGTCCCCTACAATGAGCAGTTCTTC.

V usage is TRBV5-6 and J usage is TRBJ2-7; D perhaps matches TRBD2 (6 bases). The ends were cut back, 3 bases at V and 1 base at J, with 14 bases in the middle. The CDR3 spans 15 residues. Germline CDR1 and CDR2: SGHDT and YYEEEE. This CDR3 reads CASSSGLQASYEQYF. The DNA for the CDR3 is TGTGCCAGCAGCTCGGGACTTCAAGCTTCCTACGAGCAGTACTTC.

This clonotype came up a few times. The chain employs TRBV7-9 and TRBJ2-3; 13 positions match TRBD2. The CDR3 covers 15 residues. Germline V gene data show CDR1 as SEHNR and CDR2 as FQNEAQ (reference sequence). Germline trimming cut 5 bases from V and 3 bases from J; bases unmatched to any gene: 2. CDR3 loop: CASSVTSGRTDTQYF. In DNA form, the CDR3 reads TGTGCCAGCAGCGTGACTAGCGGGAGGACAGATACGCAGTATTTT.

The rearrangement links TRBV14 to TRBJ1-1; unclear D gene. Germline V gene sequence: CDR1 SGHDN, CDR2 FVKESK. V lost 2 bases and J lost 4, with 5 bases in between. This CDR3 spans 12 amino acids. CDR3 nucleotides: TGTGCCAGCAGCCAACTTCCCACTGAAGCTTTCTTT. It encodes CASSQLPTEAFF.

The chain has TRBV24-1 and TRBJ1-2; a weak D match, TRBD1 (5 bases). This CDR3 is built from 13 residues. Trimming took off 5 bases at V and 7 bases at J, with 13 bases between the two ends. Germline lookup yields CDR1 KGHDR and CDR2 SFDVKD. The CDR3 sequence: CATSGPGRTGYTF. CDR3 DNA sequence: TGTGCCACCAGTGGGCCAGGGAGAACTGGCTACACCTTC.

This clonotype was recorded a few times. DNA of the CDR3: TGTGCCAGCAGCGCGGGACTAGCGGGAGAGTTGCTCTACAATGAGCAGTTCTTC. Translation: CASSAGLAGELLYNEQFF. The V call is TRBV5-8, the J call TRBJ2-1; 14 positions match TRBD2. The germline CDR1 and CDR2 sequences are SGHTS and YDEGEE. V dropped 4 bases and J dropped 3; count of bases not matched to a gene: 9. The CDR3 totals 18 residues.

The chain couples TRBV25-1 to TRBJ2-6; weak D call: TRBD2 (7 bases). Germline lookup yields CDR1 MGHDK and CDR2 SYGVNS. This CDR3 contains 18 residues. Trimming took off 8 bases at V and 0 bases at J, with 20 bases between the two ends. CDR3 sequence reads: CASSQLRGGSSGANVLTF. The CDR3 DNA reads TGTGCCAGCTCCCAACTAAGGGGGGGTAGCTCTGGGGCCAACGTCCTGACTTTC.

The V call is TRBV6-2 or TRBV6-3, the J call TRBJ2-5; TRBD1 aligns across 8 bases. CDR1 is MNHEY, CDR2 SVGEGT, per germline. This CDR3 is built from 17 residues. With 2 bases clipped from V and 3 bases from J, the junction kept 11 bases outside the gene matches. CDR3 in DNA: TGTGCCAGCAGTTACAAACGAGCGACAGGGGCTAAAGAGACCCAGTACTTC. Amino acid sequence: CASSYKRATGAKETQYF.

This chain uses TRBV29-1 with TRBJ2-7; unclear D gene. The CDR3 sequence is 10 residues long. Germline CDR1 is SQVTM and CDR2 is ANQGSEA. Trimming left V 5 bases short and J 6 bases short, with 8 bases between. The CDR3 DNA follows: TGCAGCGTTATGTCTCTCGAGCAGTACTTC. Its translation is CSVMSLEQYF.

This chain connects TRBV27 to TRBJ1-1; D not resolved. Trimming left V 1 base short and J 0 bases short, with 9 bases between. The germline V gene has CDR1 MNHEY and CDR2 SMNVEV (reference sequence). The CDR3 spans 15 residues. The CDR3 protein is CASSLYTEMNTEAFF. CDR3 bases: TGTGCCAGCAGTTTATACACGGAAATGAACACTGAAGCTTTCTTT.

The chain combines TRBV6-2 or TRBV6-3 with TRBJ2-7; perhaps TRBD2 as D (6 bases). Trimming stripped 8 bases from V and 3 bases from J, with 11 bases between. The CDR3 runs 12 residues. Germline V gene lookup returns CDR1 MNHEY and CDR2 SVGEGT. The CDR3 nucleotides are TGTGCCAGCCGCGGGATGAACTACGAGCAGTACTTC. Encoded protein: CASRGMNYEQYF.

This rearrangement joins TRBV20-1 to TRBJ2-3, with 13 nucleotides matching TRBD2. The CDR3 is made up of 14 amino acids. The germline gives CDR1 DFQATT, CDR2 SNEGSKA (reference sequence). V lost 7 bases, J lost 3 bases, and 4 bases stayed unmatched. The CDR3 sequence: CSDKGLAGTDTQYF. The DNA for the CDR3 is TGCAGTGATAAGGGACTAGCGGGGACAGATACGCAGTATTTT.

This clonotype has just a few counts. The V and J genes are TRBV18 and TRBJ2-1; TRBD2 aligns across 11 bases. The germline V gene encodes CDR1 KGHSH and CDR2 LQKENI. The CDR3 covers 17 residues. Trimming removed 1 base from V and 7 bases from J; junction bases left unmatched: 9. Here the CDR3 reads CASSPLRETSGINEQFF. CDR3 DNA sequence: TGTGCCAGCTCACCACTTAGGGAGACTAGCGGGATTAATGAGCAGTTCTTC.

CDR3: CASSQDRGREGPEAFF. In DNA, the CDR3 is TGTGCCAGCAGCCAAGATCGGGGCAGGGAGGGACCTGAAGCTTTCTTT. The V gene is TRBV4-2, the J gene TRBJ1-1; maybe TRBD1 (5 bases). The CDR3 contains 16 residues. Germline V lookup: CDR1 LGHNA, CDR2 YNFKEQ. The germline V and J ends were trimmed by 0 bases and 6 bases, with 17 bases remaining between them.

The CDR3, as DNA: TGCAGCGTTGAGGGGGACGACCAAGAGACCCAGTACTTC. Translating gives CSVEGDDQETQYF. The chain uses TRBV29-1 and TRBJ2-5, with D possibly being TRBD1 or TRBD2 (5 bases each). V lost 3 bases to trimming and J lost 0 bases, with 8 bases between them. The CDR3 covers 13 residues. Germline-derived CDR1 and CDR2 are SQVTM and ANQGSEA.

This clonotype showed up just a few times. V gene TRBV24-1 combines with J gene TRBJ2-3; D tentatively reads TRBD1 or TRBD2 (5 bases each). This CDR3 contains 17 residues. Germline V CDR1 and CDR2: KGHDR, SFDVKD. V lost 1 base to trimming and J lost 0 bases, with 13 bases between them. CDR3 amino acids: CATSDFSAGLSTDTQYF. DNA of the CDR3: TGTGCCACCAGTGATTTTAGCGCAGGGCTCAGCACAGATACGCAGTATTTT.

With respect to this clonotype: An end of the junction does not agree with germline; a read error may underlie this. The genes are TRBV7-7 and TRBJ2-3, with TRBD2 matching 15 bases. The germline CDR1 and CDR2 sequences are SSHAT and FNYEAQ (reference sequence). The CDR3 sequence is 17 residues long. CDR3 sequence (DNA): TGTGCTAGCAGCTTGGGGGGACTAGCGGGAGGCCTAGATACGCAGTATTTT. This translates into CASSLGGLAGGLDTQYF.

This clonotype was counted only a few times. The genes are TRBV12-3 or TRBV12-4 and TRBJ1-2; TRBD1 is a possible D gene (6 bases). V was shortened by 3 bases and J by 5 bases, with 13 bases between the two germline ends. The CDR3 loop spans 14 amino acids. The CDR3 here is CASSLSGAPYGYTF. In DNA, the CDR3 is TGTGCCAGCAGTTTGTCAGGGGCCCCTTATGGCTACACCTTC.

This clonotype was counted between two and nine times. J is TRBJ2-4 and V is TRBV10-3; no reliable D call. Trimming removed 3 bases at V and 0 bases at J, with 9 bases between. Looked up from germline, CDR1 is ENHRY and CDR2 is SYGVKD. The CDR3 has 15 residues. The CDR3 DNA reads TGTGCCATCAGTGACGGCGGCCCAGCCAAAAACATTCAGTACTTC. It translates to CAISDGGPAKNIQYF.

The table lists this clonotype with many counts. The chain joins TRBV5-1 to TRBJ2-7; the D is unclear. CDR3 length: 13 residues. From germline, CDR1 is SGHRS and CDR2 YFSETQ. V lost 3 bases and J 2 bases, leaving 9 bases between the germline ends. The CDR3 DNA reads as TGCGCCAGCAGCTCCCCAGCGACCTACGAGCAGTACTTC. Its protein is CASSSPATYEQYF.

This clonotype was detected ten times or more. The CDR3 sequence is CASSPQVNYGYTF. CDR3 in DNA: TGCGCCAGCAGCCCACAGGTTAACTATGGCTACACCTTC. The V gene is TRBV5-1, the J gene TRBJ1-2; tentatively, D is TRBD1 (5 bases). Germline CDR1 is SGHRS and CDR2 is YFSETQ. V was pared by 4 bases and J by 1 base, with 8 bases between. This CDR3 region has 13 residues. Using reference TRBV5-1 and TRBJ1-2 for the parts outside the CDR3, the full variable domain is KAGVTQTPRYLIKTRGQQVTLSCSPISGHRSVSWYQQTPGQGLQFLFEYFSETQRNKGNFPGRFSGRQFSNSRSEMNVSTLELGDSALYLCASSPQVNYGYTFGSGTRLTVV.

This clonotype appeared a few times. The rearrangement uses TRBV19 and TRBJ2-1, with a tentative D call TRBD2 (5 bases). CDR1 is LNHDA, CDR2 SQIVND, per germline (reference sequence). Trimming cost V 5 bases and J 9 bases, with 14 bases left between them. This CDR3 has 13 residues. Here the CDR3 reads CASSSTPAGEQFF. The CDR3 coding sequence is TGTGCCAGTAGTTCCACTCCGGCGGGTGAGCAGTTCTTC.

This clonotype was picked up a small number of times. V usage is TRBV24-1 and J usage is TRBJ2-2, with a weak D call TRBD1 (6 bases). The CDR3 contains 14 residues. Trimming stripped 10 bases from V and 3 bases from J, with 14 bases between. CDR1 and CDR2 (germline): KGHDR, SFDVKD. CDR3 region: CATSTGFDTGELFF. The CDR3 DNA reads as TGTGCCACTTCCACAGGGTTTGACACCGGGGAGCTGTTTTTT.

The sample holds a few counts of this clonotype. This chain uses TRBV29-1 with TRBJ2-7; tentatively, D is TRBD1 (7 bases). The CDR3 runs 13 residues. CDR1 is SQVTM and CDR2 is ANQGSEA in the germline V gene. The V end was cut by 3 bases, the J end by 4 bases, with 13 bases between. CDR3 bases: TGCAGCGTTGATGCGACAGGGAGGTACGAGCAGTACTTC. It specifies CSVDATGRYEQYF.